This T cell receptor (beta chain) derives from a study of CD8 T cells in Susac syndrome. Sequencing of TCR beta covered CD8+ and CD4+ T cells obtained from blood. Negative isolation was applied to CD8+ and CD4+ T cells, and FACS enrichment was applied to TEMRA cells. An input of about 0.5 to 1 ug of RNA was subjected to reverse transcription using random hexamers. An immunoSEQ multiplex PCR amplified TCR beta CDR3 over 54 Vbeta and 13 Jbeta. TCRdb reprocessed the immunoSEQ multiplex PCR reads via MiXCR and lists one record per CDR3 protein. The data show some 120,000 distinct CDR3 sequences, with about 95% seen just once and over 0.07% held by the top ten. The sample taken for sequencing was CD4+ T cells from PBMCs. The origin of this receptor is a human donor in good health.

DNA for the CDR3: TGTGCCAGCGGGGACAGGGTCCCCGGGGAGCTGTTTTTT. Amino acids: CASGDRVPGELFF. This chain joins TRBV7-6 and TRBJ2-2; 9 bases are a match to TRBD1. This CDR3 is built from 13 residues. CDR1 is SGHVS and CDR2 is FNYEAQ in the germline V gene. V lost 8 bases to trimming and J lost 6 bases; unmatched junction nucleotides: 4.